This paragraph reports one T cell receptor beta chain. Its antigen is still unknown. No much larger clonotype is one base removed from it; base qualities were not supplied. The cysteine opens and the phenylalanine closes a CDR3 of 14 amino acids. Just CDR3 DNA is preserved here, 42 bases in frame from base 1. Sequences WNHNN (CDR1) and SYGVQD (CDR2) are obtained from the germline V gene (reference sequence). Between the V and J ends, shortened by 1 base and 5 bases respectively, the junction contains 9 bases. The library was made by 5' RACE. Sequencing was carried out with an Illumina HiSeq 2500. A second PCR of roughly 7 to 11 cycles was run with a J-beta primer mix and a sample-barcoded 5' primer. Each TCR beta cDNA molecule received a unique molecular identifier from a template-switch 5' adaptor carrying 12 random nucleotides. Each sample yielded at least 3 million CDR3-containing paired-end reads. All of the RNA was converted into first-strand cDNA using the Mint cDNA synthesis kit, with a TRBC-specific oligonucleotide serving as the primer. All cDNA was treated with uracil-DNA glycosylase and then went through a first 18-cycle PCR with the universal primers M1SS and BC2_uni_R. In the authors' own workflow: Each sample was normalized by randomly selecting 1 million high-quality reads, each carrying a distinct molecular identifier. Instead of being binned into consensus sequences, reads that shared molecular identifiers were thrown out. MiTCR, run with a Q25 quality threshold and the strictest error-elimination algorithm, handled CDR3 identification, clonotype clustering and error correction. A nonparametric unseen species model using Euler transformation provided a lower-bound estimate of total TCR beta diversity. TCRdb reprocessed the public reads (quality trimming at Q25 with fastp, clone calling with MiXCR) and kept in-frame beta chains. Rows matching on CDR3 protein sequence are summarized as one entry with the most common DNA and genes. In this record, the V and J calls reflect TCRdb's handling and not the investigators' own analysis. The sample includes just under 900,000 distinct CDR3 sequences, with more than 25% observed a single time. Together, the top ten hold approximately 15% of the sample.

The data stem from a study of blood T cells in healthy people across ages (dated by TCRdb to the mid-2010s). For context, the study as a whole: Template switching captured roughly one uniquely barcoded TCR beta cDNA molecule per two T cells in model experiments. Using deep sequencing normalized with unique cDNA molecular identifiers, the study measured how TCR beta repertoire diversity changes with age. Donors were grouped into four age groups: young (average roughly 15 years), middle-aged (around 39), aged (about 60) and long-lived (approximately 75). To avoid experimental bias, donors of different ages were spread randomly across the sequencing lanes. Using the same blood draw, the study looked at two additional independent replicas of 1 million unique cDNA reads for two donors, one aged 18 to 30 and the other aged 80 or older. Here is what the overall study found, with its caveats: Compared with the aged group, more naive CD4+ T cells, fewer expanded clones and increased TCR diversity were shown by the long-lived group, suggesting age selection. As age increased, observed TCR beta diversity per million T cells dropped in a roughly linear way, and a significant reduction was already evident by age 40. Estimates of total diversity based on one million sequenced T cells were regarded as lower bounds and as underestimates. Since profiling was done on bulk unsorted PBMCs, naive and antigen-experienced compartments could not be conclusively compared. The CMV infection status of donors was not known, potentially confounding age-related changes in expanded clonotypes. A strong correlation was found between observed TCR beta diversity and the percentage of naive T cells measured by flow cytometry.

Donors were around 37 systemically healthy Caucasian individuals from Russia aged roughly 6 to 95 years. Ten milliliters of peripheral blood were drawn from each donor into EDTA-treated Vacutainer tubes. Ficoll-Paque density-gradient centrifugation was used to isolate PBMCs, with at least 7 million per sample. Total RNA, at least 5 micrograms per sample, was extracted from PBMCs with Trizol reagent. Naive CD45RAhigh/CD27high T cell percentages were measured by flow cytometry on a PBMC aliquot from every donor. The chain is assembled from TRBV10-1 and TRBJ2-1; the D segment could be TRBD1, given 6 matching bases. The material sequenced was blood. The sequence was collected from a woman aged 80 or older in good health. The CDR3 protein: CASSEFRGHNEQFF. The nucleotide sequence is given as TGCGCCAGCAGTGAGTTCAGGGGTCACAATGAGCAGTTCTTC.